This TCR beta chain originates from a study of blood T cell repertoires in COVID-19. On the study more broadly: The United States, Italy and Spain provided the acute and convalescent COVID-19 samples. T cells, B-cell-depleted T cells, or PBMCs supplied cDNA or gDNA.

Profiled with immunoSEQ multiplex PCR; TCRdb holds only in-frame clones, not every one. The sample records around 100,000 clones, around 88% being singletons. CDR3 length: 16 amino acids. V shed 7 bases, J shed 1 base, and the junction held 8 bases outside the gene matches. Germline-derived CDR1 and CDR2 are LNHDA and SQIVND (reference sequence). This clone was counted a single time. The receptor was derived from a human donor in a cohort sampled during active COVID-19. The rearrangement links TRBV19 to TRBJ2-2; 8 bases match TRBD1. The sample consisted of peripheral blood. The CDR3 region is CASIPPGTGNTGELFF. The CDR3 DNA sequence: TGTGCCAGTATCCCACCTGGGACAGGGAACACCGGGGAGCTGTTTTTT.